This is a list of T cell receptor beta chains from one sample in a study of beta chain features in type 1 diabetes. Method: immunoSEQ multiplex PCR; TCRdb's copy keeps in-frame clones and lacks some. Here the sample spans around 280,000 clones, about 15% being singletons. The specimen was naive CD4+ T cells from blood. Every receptor here comes from a man between 18 and 29 years old with type 1 diabetes. The CDR3 runs from the conserved cysteine through the conserved F or W. The D gene is left open where the match is weak. Only part of the rows carry a size: once, few, many, or a class if the clone is expanded.

size	V	D	J	CDR3	DNA
-	TRBV30	-	TRBJ2-1	CAWTLHSGEQFF	TGTGCCTGGACTCTGCATTCCGGTGAGCAGTTCTTC
few	TRBV2	-	TRBJ2-1	CASSDRQGTSNEQFF	TGTGCCAGCAGTGATCGCCAGGGGACATCCAATGAGCAGTTCTTC
few	TRBV29-1	-	TRBJ1-2	CSVAKKGHGYTF	TGCAGCGTAGCAAAAAAGGGGCATGGCTACACCTTC
-	TRBV7-7	TRBD2	TRBJ2-1	CASSLDSGTHNEQFF	TGTGCCAGCAGCTTAGACAGCGGGACTCACAATGAGCAGTTCTTC
few	TRBV11-2	TRBD1	TRBJ1-6	CASSQQGDSPLHF	TGTGCCAGCAGCCAGCAGGGGGATTCACCCCTCCACTTT
-	TRBV5-1	TRBD1	TRBJ2-5	CASSLGQGVRETQYF	TGCGCCAGCAGCTTGGGGCAGGGGGTTCGGGAGACCCAGTACTTC
few	TRBV29-1	-	TRBJ1-2	CSVTPGAGEGYGYTF	TGCAGCGTTACCCCTGGCGCCGGGGAAGGCTATGGCTACACCTTC
many	TRBV7-9	-	TRBJ2-1	CASSSSGTRVSDEQFF	TGTGCCAGCAGCTCATCCGGGACACGCGTGTCAGATGAGCAGTTCTTC
-	TRBV7-9	-	TRBJ2-7	CASSPGAGTGSYEQYF	TGTGCCAGCAGCCCTGGAGCGGGTACGGGGTCCTACGAGCAGTACTTC
-	TRBV6-6	-	TRBJ1-2	CASSYSPGEGYTF	TGTGCCAGCAGTTACTCCCCCGGGGAGGGCTACACCTTC
few	TRBV20-1	-	TRBJ1-2	CSASTDYGYTF	TGCAGTGCTAGTACAGACTATGGCTACACCTTC
-	TRBV30	TRBD2	TRBJ2-7	CACTEGSGRAKGSYEQYF	TGTGCCTGCACCGAGGGTAGCGGGAGGGCCAAGGGCTCCTACGAGCAGTACTTC
-	TRBV28	-	TRBJ2-5	CASSLFPSLAPTQYF	TGTGCCAGCAGTTTGTTCCCGTCCCTAGCGCCGACCCAGTACTTC
few	TRBV6-5	-	TRBJ2-7	CASSYPGSREQYF	TGTGCCAGCAGTTACCCGGGGAGTCGGGAGCAGTACTTC
-	TRBV28	-	TRBJ2-3	CASISGYKDTQYF	TGTGCCAGCATTTCGGGGTATAAAGATACGCAGTATTTT
-	TRBV18	TRBD1	TRBJ1-1	CASSRDRDEAFF	TGTGCCAGCTCACGGGACAGGGATGAAGCTTTCTTT
few	TRBV27	TRBD1	TRBJ2-7	CASRETTGSSYEQYF	TGTGCCAGCCGGGAAACGACAGGGAGCTCCTACGAGCAGTACTTC
few	TRBV19	-	TRBJ1-5	CASSIGGSNQPQHF	TGTGCCAGTAGTATAGGAGGGAGCAATCAGCCCCAGCATTTT
few	TRBV18	-	TRBJ1-2	CASSPGRDNYGYTF	TGTGCCAGCTCACCGGGCAGGGATAACTATGGCTACACCTTC
few	TRBV30	-	TRBJ2-3	CAWSVLGGAQYF	TGTGCCTGGAGTGTACTAGGGGGAGCGCAGTATTTT
once	TRBV28	-	TRBJ1-2	CASGFTVGGVDGYTF	TGTGCCAGCGGTTTCACCGTAGGAGGGGTTGACGGCTACACCTTC
few	TRBV29-1	-	TRBJ2-2	CSVGQNTGELFF	TGCAGCGTAGGACAGAACACCGGGGAGCTGTTTTTT
few	TRBV19	-	TRBJ2-7	CASSIGQGYSYEQYF	TGTGCCAGTAGTATAGGGCAGGGATACTCCTACGAGCAGTACTTC
-	TRBV18	-	TRBJ1-6	CASSEGYNSPLHF	TGTGCCAGCTCAGAGGGCTATAATTCACCCCTCCACTTT
few	TRBV2	TRBD1	TRBJ2-7	CATLRTGSNEQYF	TGTGCCACCCTGAGGACAGGGTCAAACGAGCAGTACTTC
few	TRBV7-2	-	TRBJ2-1	CASSPQGNEQFF	TGTGCCAGCAGCCCCCAGGGGAATGAGCAGTTCTTC
-	TRBV4-1	TRBD1	TRBJ1-5	CASSQDSGDRGRGQPQHF	TGCGCCAGCAGCCAAGATTCCGGGGACAGGGGAAGGGGGCAGCCCCAGCATTTT
few	TRBV4-3	TRBD2	TRBJ2-1	CASSQDGVAGVNEQFF	TGCGCCAGCAGCCAAGATGGAGTAGCGGGAGTCAATGAGCAGTTCTTC
-	TRBV7-2	-	TRBJ2-5	CASSPAGRETQYF	TGTGCCAGCAGCCCTGCAGGGCGGGAGACCCAGTACTTC
few	TRBV30	-	TRBJ2-2	CARTGQFTGELFF	TGTGCCAGAACCGGACAGTTCACCGGGGAGCTGTTTTTT
-	TRBV25-1	TRBD1	TRBJ2-7	CASSDPGQGSYEQYF	TGTGCCAGCAGTGACCCCGGACAGGGGTCCTACGAGCAGTACTTC
-	TRBV30	-	TRBJ2-5	CAWSKPSLGGTQYF	TGTGCCTGGAGTAAGCCATCCCTAGGTGGGACCCAGTACTTC
few	TRBV6-1	-	TRBJ2-7	CASSEQRQGGEQYF	TGTGCCAGCAGTGAACAAAGGCAGGGCGGCGAGCAGTACTTC
few	TRBV7-7	-	TRBJ2-1	CASSLGQSAEQFF	TGTGCCAGCAGCTTAGGACAGTCGGCCGAGCAGTTCTTC
-	TRBV7-8	-	TRBJ2-1	CASSIRDNKNNEQFF	TGTGCCAGCAGCATCCGGGACAACAAAAACAATGAGCAGTTCTTC
-	TRBV11-2	TRBD1	TRBJ2-5	CASSTRQGGETQYF	TGTGCCAGCAGCACTCGACAGGGCGGGGAGACCCAGTACTTC
-	TRBV30	-	TRBJ1-1	CAWSLGVSNTEAFF	TGTGCCTGGAGCCTAGGCGTAAGTAACACTGAAGCTTTCTTT
few	TRBV19	-	TRBJ1-5	CASSMGGMAQHF	TGTGCCAGTAGTATGGGAGGGATGGCCCAGCATTTT
-	TRBV30	-	TRBJ2-2	CAWAGNFNGELFF	TGTGCCTGGGCCGGGAACTTCAACGGGGAGCTGTTTTTT
-	TRBV4-1	TRBD1	TRBJ2-7	CATRGTGMNEQYF	TGCGCCACCCGGGGGACAGGGATGAATGAGCAGTACTTC
-	TRBV11-2	-	TRBJ1-3	CASSRIQGSGNTIYF	TGTGCCAGCAGCCGAATCCAGGGGTCAGGAAACACCATATATTTT
few	TRBV28	-	TRBJ2-7	CASSRGWGEQYF	TGTGCCAGCAGTAGGGGGTGGGGCGAGCAGTACTTC
-	TRBV18	-	TRBJ2-1	CASSPMTGAYNEQFF	TGTGCCAGCTCACCAATGACAGGAGCTTACAATGAGCAGTTCTTC
-	TRBV11-2	-	TRBJ1-5	CASSLSLNQPQHF	TGTGCCAGCAGCTTATCTTTGAATCAGCCCCAGCATTTT
-	TRBV28	-	TRBJ1-5	CASSLPTFQPQHF	TGTGCCAGCAGTTTGCCTACGTTTCAGCCCCAGCATTTT
-	TRBV18	-	TRBJ2-2	CASSPLTGALNTGELFF	TGTGCCAGCTCACCACTAACTGGAGCCTTGAACACCGGGGAGCTGTTTTTT
-	TRBV18	TRBD1	TRBJ2-1	CASSLGSGQGSYNEQFF	TGTGCCAGCTCGCTCGGAAGTGGACAGGGCTCCTACAATGAGCAGTTCTTC
-	TRBV7-9	TRBD2	TRBJ2-5	CASSPTWRGGSETQYF	TGTGCCAGCAGCCCCACCTGGCGGGGGGGCTCTGAGACCCAGTACTTC
-	TRBV29-1	-	TRBJ2-5	CSVEYSSETQYF	TGCAGCGTTGAATATAGCTCGGAGACCCAGTACTTC
-	TRBV11-2	TRBD1	TRBJ2-4	CASSYAAGTGVVIQYF	TGTGCCAGCAGCTACGCCGCCGGGACAGGGGTTGTCATTCAGTACTTC
-	TRBV7-2	-	TRBJ2-7	CASSPIGGGLSYEQYF	TGTGCCAGCAGCCCTATAGGGGGGGGTCTTTCCTACGAGCAGTACTTC
-	TRBV15	-	TRBJ2-3	CATSRDLAGPPSDTQYF	TGTGCCACCAGCAGGGATCTCGCGGGCCCCCCTTCAGATACGCAGTATTTT
few	TRBV30	-	TRBJ1-2	CAWSQTTGIGGYTF	TGTGCCTGGAGTCAAACCACAGGGATCGGTGGCTACACCTTC
few	TRBV2	TRBD1	TRBJ1-3	CASTGGFTGNTIYF	TGTGCCAGCACAGGGGGTTTCACTGGAAACACCATATATTTT
-	TRBV7-8	TRBD1	TRBJ1-1	CASSLATGLVNTEAFF	TGTGCCAGCAGCTTAGCGACAGGGTTAGTAAACACTGAAGCTTTCTTT
few	TRBV18	TRBD2	TRBJ2-5	CASSGGLALETQYF	TGTGCCAGCTCGGGGGGACTAGCGTTGGAGACCCAGTACTTC
-	TRBV11-2	TRBD2	TRBJ2-3	CASSLTLLAGIFTDTQYF	TGTGCCAGCAGCTTAACGCTACTAGCGGGAATATTCACAGATACGCAGTATTTT
few	TRBV27	-	TRBJ2-3	CASSSTRADTQYF	TGTGCCAGCAGTTCGACTAGGGCAGATACGCAGTATTTT